This TCR beta chain was recorded in a study of lung T cells in sarcoidosis with Löfgren's syndrome. Study at large: Repertoire analyses centered on Löfgren's syndrome patients.

TCRdb called the reads again in MiXCR, with one record for every CDR3 protein. The sample has some 3,700 distinct CDR3 sequences, 20% to 25% seen once. Germline-derived CDR1 and CDR2 are LNHDA and SQIVND (reference sequence). CDR3 length: 15 amino acids. Trimming took off 5 bases at V and 6 bases at J, with 17 bases between the two ends. In the case of this clonotype: Its antigen remains unidentified. A much larger clone sits a single nucleotide away, making a read error possible.

General observations from the study: Versus controls, Löfgren's syndrome patients reportedly showed TRAV12-1 and TRBV2 as most expanded.

Material for sequencing was CD4+ T cells from bronchoalveolar lavage. The rearrangement links TRBV19 to TRBJ2-1; D tentatively fits TRBD1 or TRBD2 (5 bases each). The sequence was obtained from a human donor with sarcoidosis (Löfgren's syndrome or another form), or a control subject (not recorded which). The DNA for the CDR3 is TGTGCCAGTAGTTACCGGGACGGGGACGGCAATGAGCAGTTCTTC. Encoded protein: CASSYRDGDGNEQFF.